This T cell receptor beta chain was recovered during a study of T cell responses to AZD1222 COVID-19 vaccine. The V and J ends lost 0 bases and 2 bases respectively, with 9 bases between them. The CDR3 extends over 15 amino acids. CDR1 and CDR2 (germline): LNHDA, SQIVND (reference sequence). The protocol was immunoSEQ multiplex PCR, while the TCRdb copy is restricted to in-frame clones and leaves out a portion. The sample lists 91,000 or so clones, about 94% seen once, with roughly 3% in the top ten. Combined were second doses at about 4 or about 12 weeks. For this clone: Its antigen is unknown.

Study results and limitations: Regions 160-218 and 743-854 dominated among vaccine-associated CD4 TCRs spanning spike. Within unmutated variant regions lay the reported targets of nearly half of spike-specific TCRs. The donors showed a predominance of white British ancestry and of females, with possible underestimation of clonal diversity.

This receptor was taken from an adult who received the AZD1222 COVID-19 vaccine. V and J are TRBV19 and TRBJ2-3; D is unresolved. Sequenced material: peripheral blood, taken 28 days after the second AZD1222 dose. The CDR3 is CASSIDGRYTDTQYF. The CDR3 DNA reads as TGTGCCAGTAGTATAGATGGCCGATACACAGATACGCAGTATTTT.